Shown below are 8 T cell receptor beta chains from a single sample sequenced in a study of blood T cell repertoires in COVID-19. Sequencing was performed with immunoSEQ multiplex PCR; in TCRdb, only in-frame clones are kept and a portion is missing. The sample lists tens of thousands of clones, 70% to 90% occurring once. The specimen was peripheral blood. The receptor source for this set is a man in his 70s with active or convalescent COVID-19.

This chain uses TRBV6-5 with TRBJ1-1; 10 bases fit TRBD1. The V gene end was trimmed by 6 bases and the J gene end by 11 bases; junction bases not matched to a gene: 9. Germline V CDR1 and CDR2: MNHEY, SVGAGI. The CDR3 loop spans 13 amino acids. CDR3 sequence (DNA): TGTGCCAGCAGGGGACAGGGGAAAGTATCGGCTTTCTTT. As protein: CASRGQGKVSAFF.

In this sample, this clone turned up once. The rearrangement uses TRBV2 and TRBJ2-3; D is unresolved. The CDR3 length is 11 residues. CDR1 is SNHLY, CDR2 FYNNEI, per germline. Trimming took off 6 bases at V and 4 bases at J, with 5 bases between the two ends. The CDR3 region is CASRTADTQYF. The DNA for the CDR3 is TGTGCCAGCAGAACAGCAGATACGCAGTATTTT.

This clone was seen only once. The V call is TRBV28, the J call TRBJ2-1, with D maybe TRBD1 (7 bases). The germline V gene encodes CDR1 MDHEN and CDR2 SYDVKM. Trimming cost V 6 bases and J 5 bases, with 11 bases left between them. This CDR3 has 13 residues. The CDR3 DNA is TGTGCCAGCAGGGAGGGACAGAACAATGAGCAGTTCTTC. This sequence encodes CASREGQNNEQFF.

The chain couples TRBV4-3 to TRBJ2-1, with 11 bases matching TRBD2. Germline V lookup: CDR1 LGHNA, CDR2 YSLEER. Unmatched junction bases numbered 8, after V lost 5 bases and J lost 8 bases. The CDR3 loop spans 15 amino acids. The CDR3 DNA reads TGCGCCAGCAGCTCTGGACTAGCGGGTTACGATGAGCAGTTCTTC. This sequence encodes CASSSGLAGYDEQFF.

The chain couples TRBV5-1 to TRBJ1-2, with TRBD1 identical over 7 bases. CDR3 length: 14 residues. Trimming took 1 base from V and 4 from J; bases not matched to a gene: 4. The germline gives CDR1 SGHRS, CDR2 YFSETQ. Written as DNA, the CDR3 is TGCGCCAGCAGCTTGTCAGGGGGGACCTATGGCTACACCTTC. Translation: CASSLSGGTYGYTF. Based on the CDR3 plus reference TRBV5-1 and TRBJ1-2, the full variable domain is KAGVTQTPRYLIKTRGQQVTLSCSPISGHRSVSWYQQTPGQGLQFLFEYFSETQRNKGNFPGRFSGRQFSNSRSEMNVSTLELGDSALYLCASSLSGGTYGYTFGSGTRLTVV.

This chain joins TRBV12-3 or TRBV12-4 and TRBJ1-1, with D uncertain. This CDR3 contains 11 residues. The ends were cut back, 7 bases at V and 4 bases at J, with 7 bases in the middle. CDR3 amino acids: CASTGITEAFF. In DNA, the CDR3 is TGTGCCAGCACCGGGATCACTGAAGCTTTCTTT.

The chain is built from TRBV5-5 and TRBJ1-6, with 8 bases identical to TRBD1. The CDR3 runs 15 residues. The germline gives CDR1 SGHKS, CDR2 YYEKEE (reference sequence). V gave up 0 bases and J gave up 8 bases; unmatched junction bases: 4. The CDR3 DNA reads TGTGCCAGCAGCTTGGGGCAGGGGGCATATTCACCCCTCCACTTT. Its protein is CASSLGQGAYSPLHF.

V is TRBV11-1 and J is TRBJ1-1, with no clear D. The germline V and J ends were trimmed by 1 base and 5 bases, with 5 bases remaining between them. The CDR3 is made up of 12 amino acids. The germline gives CDR1 SGHAT, CDR2 FQDESV (reference sequence). This CDR3 reads CASSLGQTEAFF. The DNA of the CDR3 is TGTGCCAGCAGCTTAGGGCAGACTGAAGCTTTCTTT.